This paragraph reports one TCR beta chain. The antigen is undetermined. There are 13 residues in the CDR3. Germline values: CDR1 LNHDA, CDR2 SQIVND (reference sequence). V gave up 4 bases and J gave up 3 bases, with 8 bases separating them. Sample barcodes and UMIs were carried by the TCR alpha and TCR beta cDNA libraries that 5'RACE generated with constant-segment primers. TCRdb re-analysed the 5' RACE reads in MiXCR, keeping a single row per CDR3 protein. Of around 250,000 distinct CDR3 sequences listed, roughly 9.4% are singletons. This entry belongs to a study of T-cell memory formation after mild COVID-19. General observations from the study: Proof of SARS-CoV-2 specificity was absent for the second-wave clones that crested on day 37. Cross-reactive memory appears to have joined, as suggested by some responding clones showing up in pre-infection memory.

The sample comprised PBMCs or a T cell subset sorted from them (not recorded which). The TCR comes from a man aged 18 to 35 who had mild COVID-19 (a few samples of this study predate the infection). Cell type and time point are not known. The chain combines TRBV19 with TRBJ2-3; unclear D gene. The CDR3 DNA reads TGTGCCAGTAGTACATCTCCGACAGATACGCAGTATTTT. Protein product: CASSTSPTDTQYF.